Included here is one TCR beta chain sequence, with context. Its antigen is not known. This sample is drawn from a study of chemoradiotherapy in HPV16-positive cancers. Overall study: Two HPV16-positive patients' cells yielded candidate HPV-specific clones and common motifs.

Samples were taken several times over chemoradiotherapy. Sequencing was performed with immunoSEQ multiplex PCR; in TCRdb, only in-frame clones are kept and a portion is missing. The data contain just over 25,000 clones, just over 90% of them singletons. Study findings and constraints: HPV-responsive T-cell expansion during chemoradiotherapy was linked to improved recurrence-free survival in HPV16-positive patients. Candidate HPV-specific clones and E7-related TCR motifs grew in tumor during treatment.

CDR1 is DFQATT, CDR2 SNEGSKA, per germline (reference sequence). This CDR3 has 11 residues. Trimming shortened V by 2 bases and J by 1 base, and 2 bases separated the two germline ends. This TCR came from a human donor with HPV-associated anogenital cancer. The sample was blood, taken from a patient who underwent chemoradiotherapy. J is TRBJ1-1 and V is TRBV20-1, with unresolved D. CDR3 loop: CSARQNTEAFF. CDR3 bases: TGCAGTGCTAGACAGAACACTGAAGCTTTCTTT.